Following are 15 T cell receptor beta chains from one sample sequenced in a study of blood T cell repertoires in COVID-19. Only in-frame clones appear in the TCRdb table, and some are missing; sequencing was by immunoSEQ multiplex PCR. The sample lists 150,000 to 200,000 clones, roughly 80% occurring once. The sequenced sample consisted of peripheral blood. The receptors derive from a man aged 50 to 59 who had recovered from COVID-19.

The chain is built from TRBV6-2 or TRBV6-3 and TRBJ2-7, with 12 positions matching TRBD2. Germline V gene sequence: CDR1 MNHEY, CDR2 SVGEGT. The CDR3 runs to 16 residues. The V and J ends lost 0 bases and 6 bases, in that order; junction bases with no gene match: 6. The CDR3 protein is CASSYSLAGGGLEQYF. CDR3 DNA sequence: TGTGCCAGCAGTTACTCACTAGCGGGAGGAGGCCTCGAGCAGTACTTC.

This chain joins TRBV3-1 (or the pseudogene TRBV3-2) and TRBJ2-5; 11 bases line up with TRBD2. Germline V lookup: CDR1 LGHDT, CDR2 YNNKEL (reference sequence). CDR3 length equals 15 residues. Germline trimming cut 3 bases from V and 5 bases from J; bases unmatched to any gene: 5. The CDR3 is CASSHPSSGRETQYF. Written as DNA, the CDR3 is TGTGCCAGCAGCCATCCTTCTAGCGGGAGGGAGACCCAGTACTTC.

Points on this clone: The junction shows a germline mismatch at one end, possibly a read error. The genes are TRBV5-1 and TRBJ2-7; TRBD1 aligns across 7 bases. The CDR3 is 15 amino acids. Per germline, CDR1 SGHRS and CDR2 YFSETQ. The CDR3 DNA reads as TGCGCCAGCAGCTTGGGGGACAGACCACCCTATGAGCAGTACTTC. As protein: CASSLGDRPPYEQYF.

V is TRBV20-1 and J is TRBJ2-1; no reliable D call. This CDR3 region has 12 residues. Germline CDR1 DFQATT, CDR2 SNEGSKA (reference sequence). Trimming stripped 3 bases from V and 3 bases from J, with 6 bases between. CDR3 sequence: CSASSVYNEQFF. CDR3 DNA: TGCAGTGCTAGTTCCGTCTACAATGAGCAGTTCTTC.

The V call is TRBV19, the J call TRBJ2-4, with a tentative D call TRBD2 (7 bases). The CDR3 loop spans 16 amino acids. Germline CDR1 reads LNHDA; CDR2 reads SQIVND (reference sequence). V shed 6 bases and J shed 0 bases, with 15 bases lying between them. The CDR3 DNA sequence: TGTGCCAGTAGGGTCGGGGGGCCAATAGCCAAAAACATTCAGTACTTC. Its translation: CASRVGGPIAKNIQYF.

This clone was picked up many times. The V and J genes are TRBV4-1 and TRBJ2-1, with a possible D match to TRBD2 (6 bases). The CDR3 contains 15 residues. Trimming took off 4 bases at V and 9 bases at J, with 19 bases between the two ends. CDR1 is MGHRA and CDR2 is YSYEKL in the germline V gene. The CDR3, as DNA: TGCGCCAGCAGCCCAGAACAAACCGACGGGAGTGAGCAGTTCTTC. Its translation is CASSPEQTDGSEQFF.

V gene TRBV9 combines with J gene TRBJ1-4; no reliable D call. CDR3 size: 13 residues. Trimming removed 1 base at V and 10 bases at J, with 11 bases between. Per the germline V gene, CDR1 is SGDLS and CDR2 is YYNGEE. DNA for the CDR3: TGTGCCAGCAGCGTATTGGAGGTCGGAAAACTGTTTTTT. Its protein is CASSVLEVGKLFF.

This rearrangement joins TRBV5-1 to TRBJ2-4, with TRBD2 matching 9 bases. Germline V gives CDR1 SGHRS, CDR2 YFSETQ. This CDR3 is built from 17 residues. The trim removed 0 bases at V and 2 bases at J, leaving 6 bases unmatched. Written as DNA, the CDR3 is TGCGCCAGCAGCTTGGCCGGCAGCGGGGGGACCAAAAACATTCAGTACTTC. Translating gives CASSLAGSGGTKNIQYF. The variable domain in full, completed from reference TRBV5-1 and TRBJ2-4, reads KAGVTQTPRYLIKTRGQQVTLSCSPISGHRSVSWYQQTPGQGLQFLFEYFSETQRNKGNFPGRFSGRQFSNSRSEMNVSTLELGDSALYLCASSLAGSGGTKNIQYFGAGTRLSVL.

The chain has TRBV30 and TRBJ1-1, with a tentative D call TRBD1 (5 bases). Germline loops: CDR1 GTSNPN, CDR2 SVGIG (reference sequence). The V and J ends lost 2 bases and 0 bases respectively, with 13 bases between them. This CDR3 region has 15 residues. The CDR3 sequence is CAWSRETVMNTEAFF. The DNA for the CDR3 is TGTGCCTGGAGTCGGGAGACAGTTATGAACACTGAAGCTTTCTTT. Full variable domain (missing parts from reference TRBV30 and TRBJ1-1): SQTIHQWPATLVQPVGSPLSLECTVEGTSNPNLYWYRQAAGRGLQLLFYSVGIGQISSEVPQNLSASRPQDRQFILSSKKLLLSDSGFYLCAWSRETVMNTEAFFGQGTRLTVV.

The J gene is TRBJ2-2, the V gene TRBV6-2 or TRBV6-3; D may be TRBD1 (5 bases). The CDR3 spans 15 residues. Germline-derived CDR1 and CDR2 are MNHEY and SVGEGT. V dropped 1 base and J dropped 0 bases, with 6 bases sitting between them. CDR3 residues: CASSYWGPNTGELFF. Written as DNA, the CDR3 is TGTGCCAGCAGTTACTGGGGCCCGAACACCGGGGAGCTGTTTTTT.

This clone was picked up one time. The gene calls are TRBV2 and TRBJ2-7; D is possibly TRBD2 (6 bases). The CDR3 length is 13 residues. The germline gives CDR1 SNHLY, CDR2 FYNNEI. V was cut by 7 bases and J by 3 bases, with 13 bases left in between. The CDR3 region is CASTQGLSYEQYF. The DNA for the CDR3 is TGTGCCAGCACTCAGGGACTGAGCTACGAGCAGTACTTC.

CDR3 bases: TGTGCCAGCAGTCGGGACAGGACTTACGGTGAGCAGTACTTC. It translates to CASSRDRTYGEQYF. V is TRBV14 and J is TRBJ2-7; 8 positions match TRBD1. This CDR3 has 14 amino acids. V was clipped by 6 bases and J by 7 bases; unmatched bases: 11. Per the germline V gene, CDR1 is SGHDN and CDR2 is FVKESK.

The rearrangement joins TRBV9 to TRBJ2-2; TRBD2 might be the D (5 bases). V gave up 0 bases and J gave up 5 bases, with 20 bases separating them. CDR3 size: 18 residues. Looked up from germline, CDR1 is SGDLS and CDR2 is YYNGEE. The CDR3 nucleotides are TGTGCCAGCAGCGTAGCTCCGGGCATCCCTTGGGAGACCGGGGAGCTGTTTTTT. Its protein is CASSVAPGIPWETGELFF.

This clone was seen a handful of times. The rearrangement links TRBV15 to TRBJ2-6; D uncertain. CDR1 is LNHNV and CDR2 is YYDKDF in the germline V gene (reference sequence). CDR3 length: 16 residues. V lost 0 bases, J lost 0 bases, and 6 bases lay in between. In DNA, the CDR3 is TGTGCCACCAGCAGAGACTACAGCTCTGGGGCCAACGTCCTGACTTTC. Translated: CATSRDYSSGANVLTF.

V usage is TRBV5-8 and J usage is TRBJ1-1, with D maybe TRBD1 (5 bases). CDR1 SGHTS and CDR2 YDEGEE come from the germline V gene. There are 15 residues in the CDR3. V lost 3 bases and J lost 0, with 12 bases in between. The CDR3 sequence is CASSYQGFMNTEAFF. CDR3 sequence (DNA): TGTGCCAGCAGCTATCAGGGTTTTATGAACACTGAAGCTTTCTTT.